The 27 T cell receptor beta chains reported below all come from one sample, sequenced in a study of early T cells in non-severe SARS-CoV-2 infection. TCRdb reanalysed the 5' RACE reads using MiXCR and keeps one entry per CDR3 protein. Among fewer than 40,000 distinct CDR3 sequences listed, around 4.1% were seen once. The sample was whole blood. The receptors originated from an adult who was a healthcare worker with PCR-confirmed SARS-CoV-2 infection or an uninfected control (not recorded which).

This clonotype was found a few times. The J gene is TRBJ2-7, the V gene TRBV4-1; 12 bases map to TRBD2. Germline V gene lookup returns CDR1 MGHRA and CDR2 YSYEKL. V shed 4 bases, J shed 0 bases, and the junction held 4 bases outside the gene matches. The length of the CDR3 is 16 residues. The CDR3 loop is CASSPQTSGSSYEQYF. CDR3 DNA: TGCGCCAGCAGCCCCCAGACTAGCGGGAGCTCCTACGAGCAGTACTTC.

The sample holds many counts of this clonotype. The CDR3 DNA reads TGCGCCAAAGTAGACAGGAAGCAAGAGACCCAGTACTTC. Translating it yields CAKVDRKQETQYF. This sequence joins TRBV10-1 and TRBJ2-5, with D maybe TRBD1 (6 bases). Germline lookup yields CDR1 WNHNN and CDR2 SYGVQD (reference sequence). The V and J ends lost 10 bases and 2 bases respectively, with 14 bases between them. This CDR3 comprises 13 residues.

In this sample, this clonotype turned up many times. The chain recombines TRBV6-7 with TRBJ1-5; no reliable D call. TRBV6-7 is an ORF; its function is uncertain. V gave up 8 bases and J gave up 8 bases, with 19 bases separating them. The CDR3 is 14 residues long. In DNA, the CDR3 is TGTGCCAGCCTTCTTTCCGTGGGGATAAAGCCCCAGCATTTT. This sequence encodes CASLLSVGIKPQHF.

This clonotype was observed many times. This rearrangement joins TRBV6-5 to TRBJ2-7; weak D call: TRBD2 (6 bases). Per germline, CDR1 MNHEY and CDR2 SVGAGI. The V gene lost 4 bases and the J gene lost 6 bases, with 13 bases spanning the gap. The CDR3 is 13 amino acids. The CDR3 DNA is TGTGCCAGCAGTTCATCGACTAGTGTCGAGCAGTACTTC. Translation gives CASSSSTSVEQYF.

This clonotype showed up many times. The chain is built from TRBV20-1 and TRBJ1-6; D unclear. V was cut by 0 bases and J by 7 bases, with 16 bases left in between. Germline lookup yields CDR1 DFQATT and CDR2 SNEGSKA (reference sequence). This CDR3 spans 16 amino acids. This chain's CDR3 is CSAREPVMAGNSPLHF. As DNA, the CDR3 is TGCAGTGCTAGAGAGCCCGTCATGGCCGGGAATTCACCCCTCCACTTT.

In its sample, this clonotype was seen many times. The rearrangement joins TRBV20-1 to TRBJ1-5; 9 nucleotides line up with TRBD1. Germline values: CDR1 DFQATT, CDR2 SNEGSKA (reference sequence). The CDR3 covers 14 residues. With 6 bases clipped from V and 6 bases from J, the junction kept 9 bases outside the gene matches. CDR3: CSAQREGQGQPQHF. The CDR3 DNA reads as TGCAGTGCCCAGAGGGAGGGACAGGGTCAGCCCCAGCATTTT.

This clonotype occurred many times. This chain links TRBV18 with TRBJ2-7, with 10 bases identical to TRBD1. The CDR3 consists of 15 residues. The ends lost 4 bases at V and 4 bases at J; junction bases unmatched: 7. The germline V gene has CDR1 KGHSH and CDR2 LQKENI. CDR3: CASSLTGTGDYEQYF. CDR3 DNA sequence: TGTGCCAGCTCACTCACCGGGACAGGGGATTACGAGCAGTACTTC.

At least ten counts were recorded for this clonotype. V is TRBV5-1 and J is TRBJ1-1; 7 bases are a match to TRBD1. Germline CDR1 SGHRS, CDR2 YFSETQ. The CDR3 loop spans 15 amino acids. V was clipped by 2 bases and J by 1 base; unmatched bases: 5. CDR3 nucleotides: TGCGCCAGCAGCTTACAGGGGAAGGGGAACACTGAAGCTTTCTTT. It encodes CASSLQGKGNTEAFF. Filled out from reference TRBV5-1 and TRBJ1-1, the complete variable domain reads KAGVTQTPRYLIKTRGQQVTLSCSPISGHRSVSWYQQTPGQGLQFLFEYFSETQRNKGNFPGRFSGRQFSNSRSEMNVSTLELGDSALYLCASSLQGKGNTEAFFGQGTRLTVV.

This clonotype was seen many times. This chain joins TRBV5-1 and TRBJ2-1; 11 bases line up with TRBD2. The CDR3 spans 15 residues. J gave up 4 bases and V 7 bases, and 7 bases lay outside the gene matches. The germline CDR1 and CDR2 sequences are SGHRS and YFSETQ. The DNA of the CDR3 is TGCGCCAGCGGGACCGGGACTAGCGGATACAATGAGCAGTTCTTC. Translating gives CASGTGTSGYNEQFF.

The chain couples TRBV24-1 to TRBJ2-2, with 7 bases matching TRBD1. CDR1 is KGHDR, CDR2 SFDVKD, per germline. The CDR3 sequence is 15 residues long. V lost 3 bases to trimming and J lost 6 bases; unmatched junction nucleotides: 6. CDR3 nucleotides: TGTGCCACCAGTGATCCCGGGACAGCTCCCGGGGAGCTGTTTTTT. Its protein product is CATSDPGTAPGELFF.

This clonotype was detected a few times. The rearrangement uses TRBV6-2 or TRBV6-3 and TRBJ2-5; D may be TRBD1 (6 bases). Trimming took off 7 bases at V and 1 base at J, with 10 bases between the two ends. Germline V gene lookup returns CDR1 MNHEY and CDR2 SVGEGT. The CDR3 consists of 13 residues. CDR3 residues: CASKLDSQETQYF. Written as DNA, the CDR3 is TGTGCCAGCAAACTGGACAGCCAAGAGACCCAGTACTTC.

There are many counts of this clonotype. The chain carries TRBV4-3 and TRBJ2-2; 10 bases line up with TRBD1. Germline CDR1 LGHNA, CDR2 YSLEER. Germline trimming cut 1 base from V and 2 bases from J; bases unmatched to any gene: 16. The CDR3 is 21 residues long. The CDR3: CASSQGVILLGTGDNTGELFF. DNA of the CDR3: TGCGCCAGCAGCCAAGGGGTGATATTGCTAGGGACAGGGGATAACACCGGGGAGCTGTTTTTT.

CDR3 nucleotides: TGTGCCAGCGCGTTCACTAGCGGGGGCCCCAATGAGCAGTTCTTC. It specifies CASAFTSGGPNEQFF. The rearrangement joins TRBV6-2 or TRBV6-3 to TRBJ2-1; TRBD2 matches at 11 bases. The CDR3 loop spans 15 amino acids. Looked up from germline, CDR1 is MNHEY and CDR2 is SVGEGT. V gave up 8 bases and J gave up 6 bases; unmatched junction bases: 9.

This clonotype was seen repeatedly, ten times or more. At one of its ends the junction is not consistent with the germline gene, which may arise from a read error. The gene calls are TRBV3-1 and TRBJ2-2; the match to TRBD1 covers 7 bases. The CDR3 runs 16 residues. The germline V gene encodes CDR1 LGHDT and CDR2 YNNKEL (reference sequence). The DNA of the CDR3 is TGTGCCAGCACCCAAGATCAGGGGGTGAGCACCGGGGAGCTGTTTTTT. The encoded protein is CASTQDQGVSTGELFF. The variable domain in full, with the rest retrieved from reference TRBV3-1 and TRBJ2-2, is DTAVSQTPKYLVTQMGNDKSIKCEQNLGHDTMYWYKQDSKKFLKIMFSYNNKELIINETVPNRFSPKSPDKAHLNLHINSLELGDSAVYFCASTQDQGVSTGELFFGEGSRLTVL.

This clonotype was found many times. DNA for the CDR3: TGCAGCGTTGAAACGTCAGGGAATCAGCCCCAGCATTTT. It encodes CSVETSGNQPQHF. The rearrangement joins TRBV29-1 to TRBJ1-5; possible D gene TRBD1, 5 bases. From germline, CDR1 is SQVTM and CDR2 ANQGSEA. Between the trimmed V and J ends, which lost 2 bases and 4 bases, there was a span of 9 bases. The CDR3 is made up of 13 amino acids.

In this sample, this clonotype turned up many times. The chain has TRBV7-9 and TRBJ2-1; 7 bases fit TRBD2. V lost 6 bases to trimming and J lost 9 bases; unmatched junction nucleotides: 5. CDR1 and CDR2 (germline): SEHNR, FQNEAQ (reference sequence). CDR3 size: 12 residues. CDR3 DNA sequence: TGTGCCAGCAGAGCGAGCGGGACTGAGCAGTTCTTC. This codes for CASRASGTEQFF.

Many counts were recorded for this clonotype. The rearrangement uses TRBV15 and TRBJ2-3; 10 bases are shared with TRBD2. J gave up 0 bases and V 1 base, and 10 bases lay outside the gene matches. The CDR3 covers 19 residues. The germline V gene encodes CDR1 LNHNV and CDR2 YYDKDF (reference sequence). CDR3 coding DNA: TGTGCCACCAGCAGAGTTCCTAGCGGGAGCCAGACTAGCACAGATACGCAGTATTTT. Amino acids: CATSRVPSGSQTSTDTQYF.

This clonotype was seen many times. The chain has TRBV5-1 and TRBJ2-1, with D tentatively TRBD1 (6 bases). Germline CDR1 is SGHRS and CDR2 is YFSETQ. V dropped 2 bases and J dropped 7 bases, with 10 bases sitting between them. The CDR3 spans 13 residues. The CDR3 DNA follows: TGCGCCAGCAGCTTAGGGACAATTAATGAGCAGTTCTTC. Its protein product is CASSLGTINEQFF.

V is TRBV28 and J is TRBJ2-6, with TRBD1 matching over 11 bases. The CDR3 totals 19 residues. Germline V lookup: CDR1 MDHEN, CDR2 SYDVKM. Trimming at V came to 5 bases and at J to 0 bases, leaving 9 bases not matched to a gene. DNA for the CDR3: TGTGCCAGCAGTCCCCTGGGGACAGGGGGTGACTCTGGGGCCAACGTCCTGACTTTC. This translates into CASSPLGTGGDSGANVLTF.

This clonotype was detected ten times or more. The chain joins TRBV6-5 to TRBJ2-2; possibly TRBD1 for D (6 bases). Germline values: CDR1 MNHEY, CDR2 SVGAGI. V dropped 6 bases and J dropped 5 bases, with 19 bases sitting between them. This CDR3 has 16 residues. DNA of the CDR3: TGTGCCAGCAGCATGAATACCAGGGGAGATACCGGGGAGCTGTTTTTT. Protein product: CASSMNTRGDTGELFF.

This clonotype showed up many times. CDR3 DNA: TGTGCCACCAGTGAGCCTGGACTGCCCTACCTGGATGAGCAGTTCTTC. Translating it yields CATSEPGLPYLDEQFF. The chain recombines TRBV24-1 with TRBJ2-1; TRBD2 might be the D (5 bases). The ends were cut back, 4 bases at V and 8 bases at J, with 20 bases in the middle. CDR3 length: 16 amino acids. Germline-derived CDR1 and CDR2 are KGHDR and SFDVKD.

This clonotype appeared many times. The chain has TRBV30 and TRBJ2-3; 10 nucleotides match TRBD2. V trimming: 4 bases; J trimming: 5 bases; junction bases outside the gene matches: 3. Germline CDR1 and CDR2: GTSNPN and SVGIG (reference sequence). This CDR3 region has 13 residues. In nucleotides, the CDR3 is TGTGCCTGGATGCCTAGCGGGAGAGATACGCAGTATTTT. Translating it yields CAWMPSGRDTQYF.

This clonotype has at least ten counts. Written as DNA, the CDR3 is TGTGCCAGCAGCTTAGGACAGGCTCTGAGCTCCTATAATTCACCCCTCCACTTT. It is translated as CASSLGQALSSYNSPLHF. This chain connects TRBV7-2 to TRBJ1-6, with a weak D call TRBD1 (6 bases). CDR3 length equals 18 residues. V gave up 1 base and J gave up 0 bases, with 13 bases separating them. From germline, CDR1 is SGHTA and CDR2 FQGNSA.

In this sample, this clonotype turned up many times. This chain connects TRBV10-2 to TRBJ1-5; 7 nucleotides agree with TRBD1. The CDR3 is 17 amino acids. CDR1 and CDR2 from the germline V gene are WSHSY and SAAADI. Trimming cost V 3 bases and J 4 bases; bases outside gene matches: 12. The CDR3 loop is CASSEGLRQGWNQPQHF. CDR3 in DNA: TGCGCCAGCAGTGAAGGGCTCCGACAGGGATGGAATCAGCCCCAGCATTTT.

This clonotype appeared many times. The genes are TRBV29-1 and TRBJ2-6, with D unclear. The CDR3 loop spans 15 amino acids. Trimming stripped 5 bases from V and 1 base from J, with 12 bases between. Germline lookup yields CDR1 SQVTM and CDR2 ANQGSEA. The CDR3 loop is CSVSGTRSGANVLTF. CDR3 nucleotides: TGCAGCGTTTCGGGCACGAGATCTGGGGCCAACGTCCTGACTTTC.

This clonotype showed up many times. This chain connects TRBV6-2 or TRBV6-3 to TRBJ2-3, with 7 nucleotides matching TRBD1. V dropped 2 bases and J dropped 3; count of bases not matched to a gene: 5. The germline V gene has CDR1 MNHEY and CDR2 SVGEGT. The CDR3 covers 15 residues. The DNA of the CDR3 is TGTGCCAGCAGTTACGGGGACAGCGATACAGATACGCAGTATTTT. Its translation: CASSYGDSDTDTQYF.

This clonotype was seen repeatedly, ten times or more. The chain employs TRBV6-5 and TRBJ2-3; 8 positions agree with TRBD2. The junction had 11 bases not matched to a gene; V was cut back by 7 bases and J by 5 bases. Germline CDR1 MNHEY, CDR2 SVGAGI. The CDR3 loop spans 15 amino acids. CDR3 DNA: TGTGCCAGCAATCGCGGGGGGAATTCCGGAGATACGCAGTATTTT. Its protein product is CASNRGGNSGDTQYF.